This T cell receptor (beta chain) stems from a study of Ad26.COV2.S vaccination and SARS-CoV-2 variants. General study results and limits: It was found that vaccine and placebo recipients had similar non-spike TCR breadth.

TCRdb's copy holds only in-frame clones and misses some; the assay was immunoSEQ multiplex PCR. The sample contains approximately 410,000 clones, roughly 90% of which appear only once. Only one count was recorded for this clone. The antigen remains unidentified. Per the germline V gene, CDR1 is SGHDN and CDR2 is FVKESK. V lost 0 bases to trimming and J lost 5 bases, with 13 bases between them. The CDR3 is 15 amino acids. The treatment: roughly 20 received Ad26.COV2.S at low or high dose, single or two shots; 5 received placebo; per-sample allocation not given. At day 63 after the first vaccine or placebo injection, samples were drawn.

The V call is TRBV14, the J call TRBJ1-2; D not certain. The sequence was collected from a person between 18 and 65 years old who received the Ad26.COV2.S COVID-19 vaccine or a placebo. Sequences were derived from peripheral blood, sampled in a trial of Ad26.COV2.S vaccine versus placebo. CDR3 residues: CASSQDQADRYGYTF. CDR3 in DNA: TGTGCCAGCAGCCAAGATCAGGCTGACCGGTATGGCTACACCTTC.